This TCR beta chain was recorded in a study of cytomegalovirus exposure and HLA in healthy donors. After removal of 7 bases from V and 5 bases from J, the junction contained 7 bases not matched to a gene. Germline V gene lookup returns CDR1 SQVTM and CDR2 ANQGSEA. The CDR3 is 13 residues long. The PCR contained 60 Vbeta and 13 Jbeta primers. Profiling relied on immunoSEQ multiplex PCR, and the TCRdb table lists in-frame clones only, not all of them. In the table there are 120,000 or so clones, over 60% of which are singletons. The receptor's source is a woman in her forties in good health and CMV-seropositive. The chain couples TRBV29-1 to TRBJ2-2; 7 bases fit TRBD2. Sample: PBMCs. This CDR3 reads CSALPAGTGELFF. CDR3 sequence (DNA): TGCAGCGCCCTGCCAGCGGGGACCGGGGAGCTGTTTTTT.